One and the same sample provided the 9 T cell receptor beta chains below, sequenced in a study of cytomegalovirus exposure and HLA in healthy donors. The PCR used 60 Vbeta and 13 Jbeta primers. Sequencing was performed with immunoSEQ multiplex PCR; in TCRdb, only in-frame clones are kept and a portion is missing. The repertoire holds more than 75,000 clones, roughly 74% seen once, with 6.2% in the top ten. What was sequenced was PBMCs. All receptors derive from a woman between 50 and 59 years old in good health and CMV-seropositive.

The rearrangement joins TRBV18 to TRBJ1-5; no firm D call. V was pared by 4 bases and J by 3 bases, with 10 bases between. The CDR3 contains 14 residues. The germline gives CDR1 KGHSH, CDR2 LQKENI. The CDR3 loop reads CASSRAGDNQPQHF. DNA for the CDR3: TGTGCCAGCTCACGGGCCGGGGACAATCAGCCCCAGCATTTT.

The chain is built from TRBV6-1 and TRBJ2-7; the match to TRBD1 covers 9 bases. CDR1 MNHNS and CDR2 SASEGT come from the germline V gene. The CDR3 is 15 amino acids. The ends lost 6 bases at V and 3 bases at J; junction bases unmatched: 9. The CDR3 bases are TGTGCCAGCAGGACCCGGACAGGGGTAGTCTACGAGCAGTACTTC. Protein: CASRTRTGVVYEQYF.

This sequence joins TRBV13 and TRBJ2-7; D is possibly TRBD2 (6 bases). Germline CDR1 reads PRHDT; CDR2 reads FYEKMQ (reference sequence). The CDR3 sequence is 15 residues long. Trimming removed 6 bases from V and 3 bases from J, with 18 bases in between. Here the CDR3 DNA reads TGTGCCAGCAGTCTCGCAAGGCCCGGGAGCTACGAGCAGTACTTC. Its translation is CASSLARPGSYEQYF.

The chain is built from TRBV11-1 and TRBJ2-7; D may be TRBD2 (6 bases). This CDR3 has 15 residues. Trimming removed 5 bases at V and 0 bases at J, with 14 bases between. Per the germline V gene, CDR1 is SGHAT and CDR2 is FQDESV (reference sequence). CDR3 coding DNA: TGTGCCAGCAGCCCCCGGGACTGGAGCTCCTACGAGCAGTACTTC. It yields the protein CASSPRDWSSYEQYF.

The J gene is TRBJ2-5, the V gene TRBV2; D unresolved. V lost 6 bases to trimming and J lost 4 bases, with 6 bases between them. CDR1 SNHLY and CDR2 FYNNEI come from the germline V gene. CDR3 length: 11 amino acids. CDR3 loop: CASSDTETQYF. CDR3 nucleotides: TGTGCCAGCAGCGACACAGAGACCCAGTACTTC.

The rearrangement joins TRBV28 to TRBJ2-1; 9 nucleotides align to TRBD1. The CDR3 has 15 residues. CDR1 and CDR2 from the germline V gene are MDHEN and SYDVKM. V was clipped by 3 bases and J by 7 bases; unmatched bases: 7. The CDR3 spells CASSLTGGAFNEQFF. CDR3 DNA: TGTGCCAGCAGTTTGACAGGGGGTGCGTTTAATGAGCAGTTCTTC.

This CDR3 is CASSETDRGETQYF. CDR3 bases: TGCGCCAGCAGTGAGACCGATCGGGGGGAGACCCAGTACTTC. The chain employs TRBV10-1 and TRBJ2-5, with D possibly being TRBD2 (6 bases). Trimming cost V 2 bases and J 5 bases, with 12 bases left between them. The germline V gene has CDR1 WNHNN and CDR2 SYGVQD (reference sequence). The CDR3 is 14 amino acids.

The chain joins TRBV7-3 to TRBJ2-6, with 9 bases identical to TRBD1. Germline CDR1 reads SGHTA; CDR2 reads FQGTGA. The ends lost 5 bases at V and 1 base at J; junction bases unmatched: 12. The CDR3 is made up of 19 amino acids. The CDR3 DNA sequence: TGTGCCAGCAGCGGCGCCTGGGACAGGGCGAGTTCTGGGGCCAACGTCCTGACTTTC. Translated, it gives CASSGAWDRASSGANVLTF.

The chain combines TRBV27 with TRBJ2-7, with TRBD2 matching 10 bases. This CDR3 is built from 14 residues. CDR1 MNHEY and CDR2 SMNVEV come from the germline V gene (reference sequence). Trimming at V came to 6 bases and at J to 3 bases, leaving 5 bases not matched to a gene. The CDR3 protein is CASRGGLAHYEQYF. CDR3 coding DNA: TGTGCCAGCAGGGGGGGACTAGCGCACTACGAGCAGTACTTC.